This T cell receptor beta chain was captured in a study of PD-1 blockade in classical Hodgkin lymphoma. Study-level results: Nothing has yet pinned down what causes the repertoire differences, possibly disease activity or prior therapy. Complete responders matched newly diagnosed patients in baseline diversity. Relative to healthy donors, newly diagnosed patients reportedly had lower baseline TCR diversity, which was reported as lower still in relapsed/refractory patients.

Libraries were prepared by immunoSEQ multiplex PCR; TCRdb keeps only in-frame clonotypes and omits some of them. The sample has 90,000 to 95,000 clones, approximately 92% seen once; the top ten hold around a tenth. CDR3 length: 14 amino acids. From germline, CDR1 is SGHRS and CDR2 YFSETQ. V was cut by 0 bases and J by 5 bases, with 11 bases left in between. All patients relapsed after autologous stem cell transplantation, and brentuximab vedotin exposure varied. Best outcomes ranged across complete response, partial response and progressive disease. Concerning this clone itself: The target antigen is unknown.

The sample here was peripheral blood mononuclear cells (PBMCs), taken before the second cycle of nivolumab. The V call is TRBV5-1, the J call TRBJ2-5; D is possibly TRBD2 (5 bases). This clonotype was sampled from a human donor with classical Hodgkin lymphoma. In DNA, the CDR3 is TGCGCCAGCAGCTTGGGAGGGAATAAGGAGACCCAGTACTTC. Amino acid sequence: CASSLGGNKETQYF.